The clone carrying this T cell receptor beta chain came up many times. Its antigen remains unidentified. Semi-nested PCR with Nested Universal Primer A followed constant-region reverse priming of full-length variable regions. A single record per CDR3 protein comes from TCRdb applying MiXCR to the 5' RACE reads. The repertoire consists of 35,000 to 45,000 distinct CDR3 sequences, with roughly 20% occurring once and the leading ten covering around 4%. The sorted Tregs were CD4+CD25+CD127-/low cells. The CDR3 length is 15 residues. J gave up 5 bases and V 3 bases, and 6 bases lay outside the gene matches. Germline lookup yields CDR1 KGHDR and CDR2 SFDVKD. Findings and caveats of the study: The larger cohort examined one V-J beta rearrangement, not whole repertoires. Tumor Tregs overlapped most with tumor, then blood, naive CD4+ cells.

This rearrangement joins TRBV24-1 to TRBJ2-3; TRBD2 aligns across 8 bases. The sequence was collected from a female donor with breast cancer. What was sequenced was Tregs sorted from a lymph node. CDR3 DNA: TGTGCCACCAGTGATCCCAGCGGGGGAGGAGATACGCAGTATTTT. This encodes CATSDPSGGGDTQYF.